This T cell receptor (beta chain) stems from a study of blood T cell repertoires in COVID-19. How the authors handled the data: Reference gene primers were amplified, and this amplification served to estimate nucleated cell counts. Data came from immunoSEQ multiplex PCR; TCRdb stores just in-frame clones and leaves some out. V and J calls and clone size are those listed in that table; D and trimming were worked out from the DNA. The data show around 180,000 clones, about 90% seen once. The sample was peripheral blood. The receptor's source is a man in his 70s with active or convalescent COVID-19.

The chain's CDR3 is CASSPGGGQYNSPLHF. CDR3 nucleotide sequence: TGTGCCAGCAGCCCCGGGGGGGGGCAGTATAATTCACCCCTCCACTTT. This chain joins TRBV5-4 and TRBJ1-6; D is perhaps TRBD1 (6 bases). V lost 4 bases and J 4 bases, leaving 15 bases between the germline ends. The CDR3 spans 16 residues. Germline-derived CDR1 and CDR2 are SGHNT and YYREEE (reference sequence).